One and the same sample provided the 21 T cell receptor beta chains below, sequenced in a study of blood T cells in healthy people across ages. Combining a sample-barcoded 5' primer with a J-beta primer mix, a second PCR ran for roughly 7 to 12 cycles. Using its own MiXCR run on the 5' RACE reads, TCRdb lists one record per CDR3 protein. This table holds approximately 1.5 million distinct CDR3 sequences, approximately 32% found once. The sequenced material came from blood. These receptors came from a woman aged 25-40 years in good health.

The V gene is TRBV4-1, the J gene TRBJ1-6, with a tentative D call TRBD1 (5 bases). V was cut by 1 base and J by 1 base, with 5 bases left in between. CDR1 is MGHRA, CDR2 YSYEKL, per germline. The CDR3 is 15 amino acids. The CDR3 is CASSQGGSYNSPLHF. CDR3 bases: TGCGCCAGCAGCCAAGGGGGGTCCTATAATTCACCCCTCCACTTT.

There are a few counts of this clonotype. The rearrangement links TRBV6-4 to TRBJ2-1; D remains ambiguous. The ends were cut back, 0 bases at V and 4 bases at J, with 13 bases in the middle. From germline, CDR1 is MRHNA and CDR2 SNTAGT. CDR3 length: 16 residues. In DNA, the CDR3 is TGTGCCAGCAGTGACTCGGAACTACCGCCTTACAATGAGCAGTTCTTC. This translates into CASSDSELPPYNEQFF.

This clonotype has just a few counts. The chain combines TRBV5-1 with TRBJ2-3; 10 bases are shared with TRBD2. Germline trimming cut 0 bases from V and 3 bases from J; bases unmatched to any gene: 7. There are 17 residues in the CDR3. Germline values: CDR1 SGHRS, CDR2 YFSETQ. The CDR3 protein is CASSLEAGGPATDTQYF. The CDR3 nucleotides read TGCGCCAGCAGCTTGGAAGCGGGGGGGCCGGCAACAGATACGCAGTATTTT.

As regards this clonotype: Compared with germline, one end of the junction differs, possibly owing to a read error. V gene TRBV6-6 combines with J gene TRBJ2-3; 13 bases are a match to TRBD2. Per the germline V gene, CDR1 is MNHNY and CDR2 is SVGAGI (reference sequence). The CDR3 length is 16 residues. CDR3 region: CAGSSGLAGVSDTQYF. The CDR3 DNA is TGTGCCGGCAGCTCCGGACTAGCGGGAGTTTCTGACACGCAGTATTTT.

V gene TRBV6-1 combines with J gene TRBJ1-2; unclear D gene. The CDR3 runs to 13 residues. V was trimmed by 8 bases and J by 4 bases, leaving 14 bases between them. Per germline, CDR1 MNHNS and CDR2 SASEGT. CDR3 loop: CASLVLPSYGYTF. Written as DNA, the CDR3 is TGTGCCAGCCTCGTTTTACCTAGCTATGGCTACACCTTC.

Only a few counts were recorded for this clonotype. J is TRBJ2-1 and V is TRBV20-1; D remains ambiguous. The J call may be in error: the DNA end matches TRBJ2-7 better. This CDR3 contains 12 residues. Germline loops: CDR1 DFQATT, CDR2 SNEGSKA (reference sequence). The CDR3 coding sequence is TGCAGTGCCAGGACGGTTCCCTACGAGCAGTACTTC. Translating gives CSARTVPYEQYF.

The V and J genes are TRBV21-1 and TRBJ2-1; TRBD2 was called by the table and not checked on the DNA. TRBV21-1 is marked as a pseudogene. The CDR3 consists of 18 residues. CDR3 protein: CASSKGAQRGGPGNEQFF. In DNA form, the CDR3 reads TGTGCCAGCAGCAAAGGGGCACAGCGGGGGGGCCCGGGTAATGAGCAGTTCTTC.

The rearrangement joins TRBV10-3 to TRBJ2-1; TRBD2 matches 15 bases. CDR1 and CDR2 from the germline V gene are ENHRY and SYGVKD. The ends lost 10 bases at V and 9 bases at J; junction bases unmatched: 4. This CDR3 has 13 residues. In nucleotides, the CDR3 is TGTGCCACCCAGGGACTAGCGGGAGGTGAGCAGTTCTTC. Translation: CATQGLAGGEQFF.

The chain links TRBV20-1 to TRBJ1-1; 9 nucleotides agree with TRBD1. Germline CDR1 and CDR2: DFQATT and SNEGSKA (reference sequence). The junction had 8 bases not matched to a gene; V was cut back by 0 bases and J by 6 bases. The length of the CDR3 is 15 residues. Here the CDR3 reads CSARDPGQGSPEAFF. In DNA, the CDR3 is TGCAGTGCTAGAGACCCGGGACAGGGTAGCCCTGAAGCTTTCTTT.

Notes on this clonotype: One end of the junction varies from germline; a read error may be responsible. V is TRBV6-1 and J is TRBJ1-2, with no clear D. Germline CDR1 MNHNS, CDR2 SASEGT. The CDR3 runs 12 residues. CDR3 coding DNA: TGTACCAGCAGTGAACGGAACTATGGCTACACCTTC. Translated, it gives CTSSERNYGYTF.

The gene calls are TRBV27 and TRBJ1-5; D remains unclear. CDR3 size: 16 residues. Germline V gene lookup returns CDR1 MNHEY and CDR2 SMNVEV (reference sequence). V was pared by 5 bases and J by 3 bases, with 17 bases between. CDR3 DNA sequence: TGTGCCAGCAGTCAGGACTTCACCGAGCTCAATCAGCCCCAGCATTTT. Its translation is CASSQDFTELNQPQHF.

V and J are TRBV30 and TRBJ1-2; 8 nucleotides align to TRBD1. The CDR3 has 11 amino acids. Germline-derived CDR1 and CDR2 are GTSNPN and SVGIG (reference sequence). V shed 4 bases and J 6 bases; nucleotides not matched to a gene: 1. CDR3 nucleotide sequence: TGTGCCTGGACAGGGGGCGATGGCTACACCTTC. This gives the protein CAWTGGDGYTF.

This clonotype was picked up a small number of times. The J gene is TRBJ1-6, the V gene TRBV4-1; 8 bases match TRBD1. Germline trimming cut 3 bases from V and 7 bases from J; bases unmatched to any gene: 11. The CDR3 covers 17 residues. Germline V gene data show CDR1 as MGHRA and CDR2 as YSYEKL. CDR3 sequence: CASSQGTGGGSNSPLHF. CDR3 DNA: TGCGCCAGCAGCCAGGGGACAGGCGGGGGGTCCAATTCACCCCTCCACTTT.

The chain combines TRBV6-1 with TRBJ1-2, with D tentatively TRBD1 (6 bases). V was trimmed by 2 bases and J by 8 bases, leaving 15 bases between them. Germline values: CDR1 MNHNS, CDR2 SASEGT. The CDR3 spans 14 residues. The CDR3 nucleotides read TGTGCCAGCAGTGAAACAAACAGGGTTTACGGCTACACCTTC. This gives the protein CASSETNRVYGYTF.

The chain couples TRBV5-8 to TRBJ2-1, with D perhaps matching TRBD2 (5 bases). The germline V gene encodes CDR1 SGHTS and CDR2 YDEGEE. This CDR3 has 12 residues. The V gene lost 3 bases and the J gene lost 8 bases, with 9 bases spanning the gap. The CDR3 here is CASSYGLDEQFF. CDR3 nucleotides: TGTGCCAGCAGCTATGGACTGGATGAGCAGTTCTTC.

This clonotype occurred a few times. This rearrangement joins TRBV6-5 to TRBJ2-5; D unclear. CDR1 is MNHEY, CDR2 SVGAGI, per germline. The CDR3 spans 13 residues. The ends were cut back, 5 bases at V and 0 bases at J, with 7 bases in the middle. This CDR3 reads CASSRADQETQYF. In nucleotides, the CDR3 is TGTGCCAGCAGTAGGGCAGACCAAGAGACCCAGTACTTC.

The J gene is TRBJ2-7, the V gene TRBV28, with D perhaps TRBD1 (6 bases). The CDR3 spans 13 residues. V lost 7 bases and J lost 3, with 13 bases in between. Germline V gene lookup returns CDR1 MDHEN and CDR2 SYDVKM. CDR3 amino acids: CASMGRGFYEQYF. The DNA of the CDR3 is TGTGCCAGCATGGGCAGGGGATTCTACGAGCAGTACTTC.

This clonotype has just a few counts. The chain joins TRBV4-1 to TRBJ2-7, with 8 nucleotides matching TRBD1. Unmatched junction bases numbered 6, after V lost 5 bases and J lost 3 bases. The V gene's germline CDR1 is MGHRA and CDR2 YSYEKL. This CDR3 region has 14 residues. CDR3 sequence (DNA): TGCGCCAGCAGCGAAAGAGGACAGGGCTACGAGCAGTACTTC. This codes for CASSERGQGYEQYF.

The chain joins TRBV3-1 to TRBJ2-5; D is unclear. CDR3 length: 12 amino acids. Trimming removed 7 bases from V and 8 bases from J, with 14 bases in between. The germline V gene has CDR1 LGHDT and CDR2 YNNKEL (reference sequence). This CDR3 is CASTSWSETQYF. DNA of the CDR3: TGTGCCAGCACCTCGTGGAGCGAAACCCAGTACTTC.

V and J are TRBV5-1 and TRBJ2-3; 12 bases fit TRBD2. This CDR3 contains 18 residues. The V gene end was trimmed by 1 base and the J gene end by 2 bases; junction bases not matched to a gene: 8. Germline CDR1 SGHRS, CDR2 YFSETQ. The CDR3 DNA is TGCGCCAGCAGCTTGATCTCTAGCGGGGGGGCTTCCACAGATACGCAGTATTTT. It translates to CASSLISSGGASTDTQYF.

V usage is TRBV27 and J usage is TRBJ2-1; D is perhaps TRBD2 (6 bases). The V gene lost 7 bases and the J gene lost 0 bases, with 13 bases spanning the gap. CDR3 length equals 15 residues. Germline V lookup: CDR1 MNHEY, CDR2 SMNVEV (reference sequence). CDR3 DNA: TGTGCCAGCACCTGGGGAGGCCACTCCTACAATGAGCAGTTCTTC. Residues: CASTWGGHSYNEQFF.